These 28 T cell receptor beta chains came from one sample sequenced in a study of shared clonotypes between healthy human individuals. TCRdb's copy holds only in-frame clones and misses some; the assay was immunoSEQ multiplex PCR. The sample contains about 770,000 clones, roughly 72% of which appear only once. Sequencing input: memory CD4+ T cells sorted from blood. Subset defined: CD45RA-negative fraction. The receptors shown here come from a woman in her twenties or thirties in good health.

This clone was seen once. This chain joins TRBV2 and TRBJ1-2, with a tentative D call TRBD1 (5 bases). In germline, CDR1 is SNHLY, CDR2 FYNNEI. V lost 2 bases, J lost 4 bases, and 11 bases lay in between. This CDR3 region has 14 residues. This CDR3 is CASSETRGAYGYTF. The DNA of the CDR3 is TGTGCCAGCAGTGAAACGAGAGGGGCCTATGGCTACACCTTC. Complete variable domain (other parts from reference TRBV2 and TRBJ1-2): EPEVTQTPSHQVTQMGQEVILRCVPISNHLYFYWYRQILGQKVEFLVSFYNNEISEKSEIFDDQFSVERPDGSNFTLKIRSTKLEDSAMYFCASSETRGAYGYTFGSGTRLTVV.

This CDR3 is CASSVAGGGQPQHF. CDR3 in DNA: TGTGCCAGCAGTGTAGCGGGGGGCGGTCAGCCCCAGCATTTT. The chain employs TRBV28 and TRBJ1-5; possibly TRBD1 for D (6 bases). Germline assignment: CDR1 MDHEN and CDR2 SYDVKM. V lost 5 bases, J lost 6 bases, and 14 bases lay in between. This CDR3 is built from 14 residues.

In its sample, this clone was seen a few times. The chain couples TRBV19 to TRBJ1-5, with TRBD1 as a possible D gene (6 bases). This CDR3 contains 16 residues. Germline CDR1 and CDR2: LNHDA and SQIVND (reference sequence). With 4 bases removed from V and 0 bases from J, the gap between germline ends came to 13 bases. CDR3 sequence (DNA): TGTGCCAGTAGTAAGGTAGGGGGATTTAGCAATCAGCCCCAGCATTTT. Encoded protein: CASSKVGGFSNQPQHF. The whole variable domain, filled in from reference TRBV19 and TRBJ1-5, reads DGGITQSPKYLFRKEGQNVTLSCEQNLNHDAMYWYRQDPGQGLRLIYYSQIVNDFQKGDIAEGYSVSREKKESFPLTVTSAQKNPTAFYLCASSKVGGFSNQPQHFGDGTRLSIL.

The J gene is TRBJ1-5, the V gene TRBV6-5; no definite D call. The CDR3 has 14 residues. CDR1 and CDR2 (germline): MNHEY, SVGAGI. V lost 6 bases to trimming and J lost 6 bases, with 15 bases between them. CDR3 residues: CASSPGFQSQPQHF. CDR3 bases: TGTGCCAGCAGCCCCGGATTTCAGAGTCAGCCCCAGCATTTT.

This clone was counted ten times or more. The sample contains more than one DNA sequence encoding this CDR3. The rearrangement uses TRBV27 and TRBJ2-2; D possibly corresponds to TRBD2 (6 bases). The CDR3 is made up of 14 amino acids. Trimming shortened V by 2 bases and J by 4 bases, and 8 bases separated the two germline ends. Germline V gene data show CDR1 as MNHEY and CDR2 as SMNVEV (reference sequence). The CDR3 loop reads CASSLLASTGELFF. The DNA of the CDR3 is TGTGCCAGCAGTTTACTAGCGAGCACCGGGGAGCTGTTTTTT.

The V gene is TRBV27, the J gene TRBJ2-5, with 8 bases lining up with TRBD2. The CDR3 sequence is 13 residues long. The germline gives CDR1 MNHEY, CDR2 SMNVEV (reference sequence). The V and J ends lost 6 bases and 2 bases, in that order; junction bases with no gene match: 2. The CDR3: CASRRGGQETQYF. The CDR3, as DNA: TGTGCCAGCAGACGCGGGGGGCAAGAGACCCAGTACTTC.

The chain joins TRBV7-2 to TRBJ2-3; 13 bases align to TRBD2. Trimming removed 5 bases from V and 6 bases from J; junction bases left unmatched: 14. CDR1 SGHTA and CDR2 FQGNSA come from the germline V gene. This CDR3 has 18 amino acids. CDR3 region: CASSLYPGLAGEVDTQYF. The CDR3 bases are TGTGCCAGCAGCCTATATCCAGGACTAGCGGGAGAGGTTGATACGCAGTATTTT. Drawing the rest from reference TRBV7-2 and TRBJ2-3, the complete variable domain is GAGVSQSPSNKVTEKGKDVELRCDPISGHTALYWYRQSLGQGLEFLIYFQGNSAPDKSGLPSDRFSAERTGGSVSTLTIQRTQQEDSAVYLCASSLYPGLAGEVDTQYFGPGTRLTVL.

This clone was counted at least ten times. The chain couples TRBV5-1 to TRBJ1-2, with 9 nucleotides matching TRBD1. Trimming removed 0 bases from V and 7 bases from J; junction bases left unmatched: 7. CDR1 and CDR2 from the germline V gene are SGHRS and YFSETQ. The CDR3 has 15 amino acids. The CDR3 DNA follows: TGCGCCAGCAGCTTGGGGGACAGGGATCTTGGTGGCTACACCTTC. Protein: CASSLGDRDLGGYTF.

This chain uses TRBV5-1 with TRBJ1-1, with 8 positions matching TRBD1. In germline, CDR1 is SGHRS, CDR2 YFSETQ. V gave up 3 bases and J gave up 7 bases; unmatched junction bases: 8. The length of the CDR3 is 14 residues. DNA for the CDR3: TGCGCCAGCAGCTCCGGGACAGGCGTTGGTGAAGCTTTCTTT. Translating gives CASSSGTGVGEAFF.

Here the CDR3 DNA reads TGCGCCAGCAGCCAAGGGGTTCTAGGAGCCCTCTACGAGCAGTACTTC. Its translation is CASSQGVLGALYEQYF. The chain is built from TRBV4-1 and TRBJ2-7; D not resolved. There are 16 residues in the CDR3. Germline V gene data show CDR1 as MGHRA and CDR2 as YSYEKL. Trimming left V 1 base short and J 3 bases short, with 16 bases between.

This clone has just a few counts. V is TRBV28 and J is TRBJ1-5, with a possible D match to TRBD1 (5 bases). The ends were cut back, 10 bases at V and 4 bases at J, with 14 bases in the middle. The CDR3 runs to 13 residues. The V gene's germline CDR1 is MDHEN and CDR2 SYDVKM. CDR3 in DNA: TGTGCCACCCTAAGGGGAATGAATCAGCCCCAGCATTTT. It yields the protein CATLRGMNQPQHF. The complete variable domain, with remaining parts taken from reference TRBV28 and TRBJ1-5, reads DVKVTQSSRYLVKRTGEKVFLECVQDMDHENMFWYRQDPGLGLRLIYFSYDVKMKEKGDIPEGYSVSREKKERFSLILESASTNQTSMYLCATLRGMNQPQHFGDGTRLSIL.

V gene TRBV19 combines with J gene TRBJ1-2; no reliable D call. Germline values: CDR1 LNHDA, CDR2 SQIVND (reference sequence). This CDR3 is 12 amino acids long. Between the trimmed V and J ends, which lost 3 bases and 6 bases, there was a span of 8 bases. CDR3 region: CASSMGWDGYTF. The CDR3 DNA is TGTGCCAGTAGTATGGGCTGGGATGGCTACACCTTC.

This clone is a singleton in its sample. The J gene is TRBJ2-5, the V gene TRBV11-2; D call uncertain. V dropped 7 bases and J dropped 5 bases, with 17 bases sitting between them. The CDR3 is made up of 14 amino acids. Looked up from germline, CDR1 is SGHAT and CDR2 is FQNNGV. CDR3 bases: TGTGCCAGCACCCGACAAGAGATTGGGGAGACCCAGTACTTC. Its translation is CASTRQEIGETQYF.

Only one count was recorded for this clone. The chain has TRBV2 and TRBJ2-3, with 7 bases matching TRBD1. CDR1 is SNHLY and CDR2 is FYNNEI in the germline V gene. The length of the CDR3 is 15 residues. V shed 4 bases and J 2 bases; nucleotides not matched to a gene: 6. The CDR3 loop reads CASSVVGQVTDTQYF. CDR3 sequence (DNA): TGTGCCAGCAGTGTAGTTGGACAGGTCACAGATACGCAGTATTTT.

This clone has a handful of counts. The CDR3 is CASSAPLAGGLKEQYF. The CDR3 DNA follows: TGCGCCAGCAGCGCGCCCCTCGCCGGGGGCCTGAAGGAGCAGTACTTC. The gene calls are TRBV5-1 and TRBJ2-7; possibly TRBD1 or TRBD2 for D (6 bases each). This CDR3 is built from 16 residues. V was pared by 4 bases and J by 7 bases, with 24 bases between. Per germline, CDR1 SGHRS and CDR2 YFSETQ.

This chain uses TRBV28 with TRBJ2-7; D unclear. Trimming pared 6 bases from V and 2 bases from J, leaving 11 bases between. The V gene's germline CDR1 is MDHEN and CDR2 SYDVKM. This CDR3 spans 13 amino acids. Here the CDR3 reads CASSPSDPYEQYF. CDR3 in DNA: TGTGCCAGCAGCCCAAGTGATCCCTACGAGCAGTACTTC. The complete variable domain, with remaining parts taken from reference TRBV28 and TRBJ2-7, reads DVKVTQSSRYLVKRTGEKVFLECVQDMDHENMFWYRQDPGLGLRLIYFSYDVKMKEKGDIPEGYSVSREKKERFSLILESASTNQTSMYLCASSPSDPYEQYFGPGTRLTVT.

In the case of this clone: This may stem from a read error, because a much larger clone lies one nucleotide away. The chain combines TRBV7-6 with TRBJ2-2; TRBD2 matches 9 bases. From germline, CDR1 is SGHVS and CDR2 FNYEAQ. V lost 2 bases, J lost 3 bases, and 1 base stayed unmatched. CDR3 length: 15 residues. The DNA of the CDR3 is TGTGCCAGCAGCTTAAGACTAGCGGACACCGGGGAGCTGTTTTTT. It specifies CASSLRLADTGELFF.

This clone has just a few counts. The V call is TRBV5-4, the J call TRBJ2-7; 9 bases map to TRBD1. The CDR3 has 13 amino acids. Per the germline V gene, CDR1 is SGHNT and CDR2 is YYREEE (reference sequence). J was trimmed by 5 bases and V by 2 bases; bases with no gene match: 2. The CDR3, as DNA: TGTGCCAGCAGCTTTGGGGACAGGGACGAGCAGTACTTC. Encoded protein: CASSFGDRDEQYF. The whole variable domain, remainder taken from reference TRBV5-4 and TRBJ2-7, is ETGVTQSPTHLIKTRGQQVTLRCSSQSGHNTVSWYQQALGQGPQFIFQYYREEENGRGNFPPRFSGLQFPNYSSELNVNALELDDSALYLCASSFGDRDEQYFGPGTRLTVT.

The V call is TRBV30, the J call TRBJ1-3; 7 positions match TRBD1. This CDR3 region has 16 residues. Germline lookup yields CDR1 GTSNPN and CDR2 SVGIG (reference sequence). V lost 1 base and J lost 2; bases outside the gene matches: 8. CDR3 loop: CAWSAPLGTAGNTIYF. CDR3 in DNA: TGTGCCTGGAGTGCCCCACTTGGGACAGCTGGAAACACCATATATTTT.

The chain recombines TRBV7-2 with TRBJ1-2; D unclear. The germline V gene encodes CDR1 SGHTA and CDR2 FQGNSA. The CDR3 runs to 13 residues. Trimming pared 2 bases from V and 3 bases from J, leaving 7 bases between. The CDR3 coding sequence is TGTGCCAGCAGCTTATTAGTCGACTATGGCTACACCTTC. It encodes CASSLLVDYGYTF. The variable domain in full, with the rest retrieved from reference TRBV7-2 and TRBJ1-2, is GAGVSQSPSNKVTEKGKDVELRCDPISGHTALYWYRQSLGQGLEFLIYFQGNSAPDKSGLPSDRFSAERTGGSVSTLTIQRTQQEDSAVYLCASSLLVDYGYTFGSGTRLTVV.

This clone was seen more than once but under ten times. It may be a read error: a sequence one base away is much more abundant. Other DNA sequences in this specimen translate into the identical CDR3. The V call is TRBV5-1, the J call TRBJ2-5; the D is unclear. Per the germline V gene, CDR1 is SGHRS and CDR2 is YFSETQ. There are 11 residues in the CDR3. Trimming stripped 1 base from V and 2 bases from J, with 0 bases between. The CDR3 region is CASSLQETQYF. CDR3 nucleotides: TGCGCCAGCAGCTTGCAAGAGACCCAGTACTTC.

The rearrangement joins TRBV10-3 to TRBJ1-3; the match to TRBD1 covers 9 bases. Trimming took 7 bases from V and 0 from J; bases not matched to a gene: 4. Germline CDR1 is ENHRY and CDR2 is SYGVKD. The CDR3 extends over 15 amino acids. As DNA, the CDR3 is TGTGCCATCATCGACAGGGGGTTCTCTGGAAACACCATATATTTT. This translates into CAIIDRGFSGNTIYF.

The gene calls are TRBV7-6 and TRBJ1-1; 7 bases match TRBD1. The CDR3 is 15 residues long. Germline CDR1 reads SGHVS; CDR2 reads FNYEAQ. J gave up 0 bases and V 3 bases, and 4 bases lay outside the gene matches. In DNA, the CDR3 is TGTGCCAGCAGCTTGGGACAGTCTATGAACACTGAAGCTTTCTTT. It encodes CASSLGQSMNTEAFF.

This clone was counted once. The CDR3 reads CASSARAAQSYEQYF. The CDR3 coding sequence is TGTGCCAGCAGCGCCCGAGCGGCACAATCCTACGAGCAGTACTTC. The chain combines TRBV9 with TRBJ2-7; D is perhaps TRBD2 (5 bases). The V gene's germline CDR1 is SGDLS and CDR2 YYNGEE. V gave up 3 bases and J gave up 1 base, with 14 bases separating them. This CDR3 spans 15 amino acids. Based on the CDR3 plus reference TRBV9 and TRBJ2-7, the full variable domain is DSGVTQTPKHLITATGQRVTLRCSPRSGDLSVYWYQQSLDQGLQFLIQYYNGEERAKGNILERFSAQQFPDLHSELNLSSLELGDSALYFCASSARAAQSYEQYFGPGTRLTVT.

The chain links TRBV5-6 to TRBJ2-4; 12 nucleotides align to TRBD2. V was clipped by 1 base and J by 0 bases; unmatched bases: 5. Germline-derived CDR1 and CDR2 are SGHDT and YYEEEE. This CDR3 contains 18 residues. The CDR3 region has the DNA TGTGCCAGCAGCTTGAGGACTAGCGGGATAGGAGCCAAAAACATTCAGTACTTC. It codes for CASSLRTSGIGAKNIQYF.

The genes are TRBV2 and TRBJ2-7, with 7 bases identical to TRBD2. The CDR3 is made up of 15 amino acids. Germline-derived CDR1 and CDR2 are SNHLY and FYNNEI. The ends lost 6 bases at V and 3 bases at J; junction bases unmatched: 11. CDR3 sequence reads: CASSPLTSEIYEQYF. The CDR3 bases are TGTGCCAGCAGCCCCCTCACTAGCGAAATCTACGAGCAGTACTTC.

This chain joins TRBV6-4 and TRBJ2-1, with D maybe TRBD2 (6 bases). The CDR3 is 16 residues long. Between the trimmed V and J ends, which lost 6 bases and 3 bases, there was a span of 18 bases. Germline assignment: CDR1 MRHNA and CDR2 SNTAGT. CDR3 residues: CASSPRGGVGYNEQFF. DNA of the CDR3: TGTGCCAGCAGCCCGCGTGGAGGGGTGGGCTACAATGAGCAGTTCTTC.

The chain couples TRBV6-1 to TRBJ2-7; TRBD1 is a possible D gene (5 bases). The ends were cut back, 2 bases at V and 3 bases at J, with 11 bases in the middle. Germline V gene data show CDR1 as MNHNS and CDR2 as SASEGT. This CDR3 has 14 amino acids. The chain's CDR3 is CASSESGNFYEQYF. The CDR3 DNA sequence: TGTGCCAGCAGTGAATCAGGGAACTTCTACGAGCAGTACTTC.